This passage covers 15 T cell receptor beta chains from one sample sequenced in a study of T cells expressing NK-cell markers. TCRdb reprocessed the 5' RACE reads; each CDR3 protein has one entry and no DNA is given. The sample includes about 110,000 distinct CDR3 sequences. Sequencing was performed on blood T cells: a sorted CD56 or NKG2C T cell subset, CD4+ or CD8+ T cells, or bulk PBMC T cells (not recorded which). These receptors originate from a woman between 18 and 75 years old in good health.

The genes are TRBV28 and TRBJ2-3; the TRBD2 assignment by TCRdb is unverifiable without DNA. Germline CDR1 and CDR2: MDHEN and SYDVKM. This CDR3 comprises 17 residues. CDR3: CASSSRRGGPSTDTQYF.

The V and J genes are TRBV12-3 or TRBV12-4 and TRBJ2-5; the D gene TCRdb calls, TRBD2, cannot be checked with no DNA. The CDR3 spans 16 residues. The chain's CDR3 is CASSVLPGTSGETQYF.

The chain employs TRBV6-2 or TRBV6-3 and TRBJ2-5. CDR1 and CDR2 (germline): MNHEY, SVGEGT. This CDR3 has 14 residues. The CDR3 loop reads CASSYSILTETQYF.

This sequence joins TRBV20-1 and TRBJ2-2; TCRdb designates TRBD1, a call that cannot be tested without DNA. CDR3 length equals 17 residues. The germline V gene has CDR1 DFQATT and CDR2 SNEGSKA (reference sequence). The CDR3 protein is CSARAGWAGANTGELFF.

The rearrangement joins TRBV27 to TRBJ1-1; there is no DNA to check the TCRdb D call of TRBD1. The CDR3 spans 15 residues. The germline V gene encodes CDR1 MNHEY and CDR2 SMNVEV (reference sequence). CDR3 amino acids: CASGFWTGENTEAFF.

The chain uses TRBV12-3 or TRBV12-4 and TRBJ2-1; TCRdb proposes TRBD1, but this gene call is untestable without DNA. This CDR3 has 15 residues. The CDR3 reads CASSFDPPTPHEQFF.

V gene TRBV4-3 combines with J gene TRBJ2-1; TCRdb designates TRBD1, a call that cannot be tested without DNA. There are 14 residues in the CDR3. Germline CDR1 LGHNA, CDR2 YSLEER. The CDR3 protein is CASSQAPGSGEQFF.

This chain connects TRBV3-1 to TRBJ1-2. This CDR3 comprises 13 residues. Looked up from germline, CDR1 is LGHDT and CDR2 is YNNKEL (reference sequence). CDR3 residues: CASSQEHPYGYTF.

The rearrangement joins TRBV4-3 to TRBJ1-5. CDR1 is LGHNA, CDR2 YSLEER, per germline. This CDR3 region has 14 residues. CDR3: CASSPGVQNQPQHF.

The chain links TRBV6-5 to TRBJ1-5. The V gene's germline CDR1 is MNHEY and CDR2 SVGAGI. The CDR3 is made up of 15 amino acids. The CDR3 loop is CASSYSADSNQPQHF.

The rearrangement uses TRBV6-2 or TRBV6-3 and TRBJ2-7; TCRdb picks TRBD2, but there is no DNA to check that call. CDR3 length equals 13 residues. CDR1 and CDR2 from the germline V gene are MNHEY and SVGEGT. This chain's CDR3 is CASSYGPTYEQYF.

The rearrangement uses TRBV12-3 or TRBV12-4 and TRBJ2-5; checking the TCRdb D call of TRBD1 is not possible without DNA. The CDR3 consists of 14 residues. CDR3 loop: CASSRLQAPGTQYF.

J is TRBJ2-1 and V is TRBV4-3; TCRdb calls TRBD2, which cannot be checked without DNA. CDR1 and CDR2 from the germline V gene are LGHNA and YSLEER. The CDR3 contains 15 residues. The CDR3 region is CASSQAPAAHNEQFF.

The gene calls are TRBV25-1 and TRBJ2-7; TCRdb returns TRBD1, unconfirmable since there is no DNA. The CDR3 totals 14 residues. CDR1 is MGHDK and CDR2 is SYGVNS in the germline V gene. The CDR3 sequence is CASSQQGLPYEQYF.

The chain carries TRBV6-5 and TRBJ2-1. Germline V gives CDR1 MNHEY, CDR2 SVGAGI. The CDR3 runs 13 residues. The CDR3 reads CASSYELRSEQFF.